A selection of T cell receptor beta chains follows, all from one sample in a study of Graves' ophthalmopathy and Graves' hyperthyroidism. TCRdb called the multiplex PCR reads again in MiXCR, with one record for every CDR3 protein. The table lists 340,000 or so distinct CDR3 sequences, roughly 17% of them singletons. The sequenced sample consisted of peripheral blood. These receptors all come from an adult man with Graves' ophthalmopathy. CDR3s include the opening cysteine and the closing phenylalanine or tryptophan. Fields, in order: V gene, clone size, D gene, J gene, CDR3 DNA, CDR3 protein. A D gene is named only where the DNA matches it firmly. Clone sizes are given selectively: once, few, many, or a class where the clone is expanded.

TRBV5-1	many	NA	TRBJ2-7	TGCGCCAGCAGCTGGGACGCGCGCTACGAGCAGTACTTC	CASSWDARYEQYF
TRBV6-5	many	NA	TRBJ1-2	TGTGCCAGCAGTTACCTGGGGGACCCGGGCTACACCTTC	CASSYLGDPGYTF
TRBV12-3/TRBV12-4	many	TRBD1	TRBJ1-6	TGTGCCAGCAGGGCCCGGGACAGCCTAGTGAATTCACCCCTCCACTTT	CASRARDSLVNSPLHF
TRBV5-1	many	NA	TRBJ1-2	TGCGCCAGCAGCTTGGAAGCAACAGGGTCGGATGGCTACACCTTC	CASSLEATGSDGYTF
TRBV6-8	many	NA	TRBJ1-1	TGTGCCAGCAGTTACGCCGGCGCTCTAAACACTGAAGCTTTCTTT	CASSYAGALNTEAFF
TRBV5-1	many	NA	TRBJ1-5	TGCGCCAGCAGCTTGGGGCCGGGAAATCAGCCCCAGCATTTT	CASSLGPGNQPQHF
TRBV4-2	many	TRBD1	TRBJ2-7	TGTGCCAGCAGCCGGGACAGCGACTCCTACGAGCAGTACTTC	CASSRDSDSYEQYF
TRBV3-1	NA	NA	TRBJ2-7	TGTGCCAGCAGCCAAGGGGCCGCCAGGGCCTACGAGCAGTACTTC	CASSQGAARAYEQYF
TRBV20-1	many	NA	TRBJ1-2	TGCAGTGCGCAAGAATCGACAGGCCGGGGGAGCTATGGCTACACCTTC	CSAQESTGRGSYGYTF
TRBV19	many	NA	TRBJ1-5	TGTGCCAGTAGTATCGGAGAGCGCAATCAGCCCCAGCATTTT	CASSIGERNQPQHF
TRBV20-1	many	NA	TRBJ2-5	TGCAGTGCTAGAGGGGCAGTGGGGGTACAAGAGACCCAGTACTTC	CSARGAVGVQETQYF
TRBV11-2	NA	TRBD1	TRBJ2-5	TGTGCCAGGAGAGACAGGGACCAAGAGACACAGTACTTC	CARRDRDQETQYF
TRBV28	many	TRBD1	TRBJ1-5	TGTGCCAGCGGGCGAGGACAGGGGGATCAGCCCCAGCATTTT	CASGRGQGDQPQHF
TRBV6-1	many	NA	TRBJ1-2	TGTGCCAGCAGCGGAGCAGGGCCAGCTAACTATGGCTACACCTTC	CASSGAGPANYGYTF
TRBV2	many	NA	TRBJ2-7	TGTGCCAGCAGTCCCGAAGCGCAGCACGAGCAGTACTTC	CASSPEAQHEQYF
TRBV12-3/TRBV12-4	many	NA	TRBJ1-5	TGTGCCAGCAGTCTAGGCGGTGGTGATCAGCCCCAGCATTTT	CASSLGGGDQPQHF
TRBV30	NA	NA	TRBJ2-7	TGTGCCTGGACCTCGGGACCCTACGAGCAGTACTTC	CAWTSGPYEQYF
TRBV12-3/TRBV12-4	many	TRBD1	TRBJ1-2	TGTGCCAGCAGTGGACAGGGGAGCGGCTACACCTTC	CASSGQGSGYTF
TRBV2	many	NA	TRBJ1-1	TGTGCCAGCGGTGAATCCGTTTACACTGAAGCTTTCTTT	CASGESVYTEAFF
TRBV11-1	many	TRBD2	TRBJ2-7	TGTGCCAGCAGCTTAGCAGGGCTAGCGGGAGTCAACGAGCAGTACTTC	CASSLAGLAGVNEQYF
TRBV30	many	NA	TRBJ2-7	TGTGCCTGGAGTTTCGGCGGACTACTTTACGAGCAGTACTTC	CAWSFGGLLYEQYF
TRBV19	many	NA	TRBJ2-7	TGTGCCAGTAGTATCTTGATCGGTGGAAACTACGAGCAGTACTTC	CASSILIGGNYEQYF
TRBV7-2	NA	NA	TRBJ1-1	TGTGCCAGCAGCTTAGGATTCGACGGTGAAGCTTTCTTC	CASSLGFDGEAFF
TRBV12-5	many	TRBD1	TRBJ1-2	TGTGCTAGTGGTTTGGGGACAGGGTCCGCTGGCTACACCTTC	CASGLGTGSAGYTF
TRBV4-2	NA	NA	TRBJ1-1	TGTGCCAGCAGCCGCCGGGACACTACTGAAGCTTTCTTT	CASSRRDTTEAFF
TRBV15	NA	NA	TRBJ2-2	TGTGCCACCAGCAGAGACGACACCGGGGAGCTGTTTTTT	CATSRDDTGELFF
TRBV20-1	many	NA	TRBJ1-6	TGCAGTGCTAGAGCGGCAGGGTGGTATAATTCACCCCTCCACTTT	CSARAAGWYNSPLHF
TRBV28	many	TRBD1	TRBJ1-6	TGTGCCAGCAGTCCAGAGGGACAGGGGGATTATTCACCCCTCCACTTT	CASSPEGQGDYSPLHF
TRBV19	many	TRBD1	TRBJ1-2	TGTGCCAGTAGTATTCGGGGAAACAGGGGTCTATATGGCTACACCTTC	CASSIRGNRGLYGYTF
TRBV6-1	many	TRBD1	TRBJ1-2	TGTGCCAGCACCCCGGGGGGACAGGCCTATGGCTACACCTTC	CASTPGGQAYGYTF
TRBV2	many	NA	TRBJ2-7	TGTGCCAGCAGAGGAGATGGGAACGAGCAGTACTTC	CASRGDGNEQYF
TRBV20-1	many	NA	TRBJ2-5	TGCAGTGCTAGAGTGGGTACACGTGAGACCCAGTACTTC	CSARVGTRETQYF
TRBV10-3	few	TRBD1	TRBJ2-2	TGTGCCATCAGTCCGGGACAGGTTTTCGGCGGGGAGCTGTTTTTT	CAISPGQVFGGELFF
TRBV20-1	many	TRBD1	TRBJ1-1	TGCAGTGCTACCCGGGACAGCCGTCGTTACACTGAAGCTTTCTTT	CSATRDSRRYTEAFF
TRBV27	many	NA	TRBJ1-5	TGTGCCAGCAGTTTAATTGGGAGCAATCAGCCCCAGCATTTT	CASSLIGSNQPQHF
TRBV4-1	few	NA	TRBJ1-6	TGCGCCAGCAGCCAGGCCATGGTCCCTAATTCATCCCTCCACTTT	CASSQAMVPNSSLHF
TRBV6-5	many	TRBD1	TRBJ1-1	TGTGCCAGCACCACCCGACAGGGAAAGAACACTGAAGCTTTCTTT	CASTTRQGKNTEAFF
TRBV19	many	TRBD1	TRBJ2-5	TGTGCCAGTAGTACCGGACAGGGTAGGCAAGAGACCCAGTACTTC	CASSTGQGRQETQYF
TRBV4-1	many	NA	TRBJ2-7	TGCGCCAGCAGCCAGGCCCAAGCAACCTACGAGCAGTACTTC	CASSQAQATYEQYF